The T cell receptor (beta chain) described here comes from a study of blood T cells in healthy people across ages. Trimming shortened V by 5 bases and J by 3 bases, and 10 bases separated the two germline ends. The CDR3 length is 13 residues. Primers used in a second PCR of roughly 7 to 12 cycles were a sample-barcoded 5' primer and a J-beta primer mix. Each TCR beta cDNA got a 12-nucleotide random molecular identifier. From the 5' RACE reads, TCRdb called clonotypes with MiXCR, one entry per CDR3 protein. The table records almost 1 million distinct CDR3 sequences, approximately 50% of them present only once.

The TCR comes from a woman aged 60-75 years in good health. This rearrangement joins TRBV12-3 or TRBV12-4 to TRBJ1-2; D gene ambiguous. The specimen sequenced was blood. The CDR3 is CASSRTLYYGYTF. CDR3 sequence (DNA): TGTGCCAGCAGTCGGACGTTATACTATGGCTACACCTTC.